This T cell receptor (beta chain) was captured in a study of blood T cell repertoires in COVID-19. Participants' own reports of clinical history determined their cohort assignment. The CDR3 extends over 14 amino acids. Germline CDR1 is LGHDT and CDR2 is YNNKEL (reference sequence). V was cut by 4 bases and J by 2 bases, with 9 bases left in between. In the original workflow: How many nucleated cells were present was estimated from reference gene primer amplification. Profiled with immunoSEQ multiplex PCR; TCRdb holds only in-frame clones, not every one. V and J calls and clone size follow that table, whereas D and trimming were derived from the DNA. This sample carries about 300,000 clones, around 85% of them seen once, and the ten largest clones take 2% to 3%.

This receptor was obtained from a woman between 50 and 59 years old who had recovered from COVID-19. Specimen: PBMCs or T cells enriched from blood (not recorded which). The chain recombines TRBV3-1 (or the pseudogene TRBV3-2) with TRBJ1-5, with no clear D. The CDR3 region is CASSLGHGNQPQHF. In DNA, the CDR3 is TGTGCCAGCAGCCTCGGTCACGGCAATCAGCCCCAGCATTTT.